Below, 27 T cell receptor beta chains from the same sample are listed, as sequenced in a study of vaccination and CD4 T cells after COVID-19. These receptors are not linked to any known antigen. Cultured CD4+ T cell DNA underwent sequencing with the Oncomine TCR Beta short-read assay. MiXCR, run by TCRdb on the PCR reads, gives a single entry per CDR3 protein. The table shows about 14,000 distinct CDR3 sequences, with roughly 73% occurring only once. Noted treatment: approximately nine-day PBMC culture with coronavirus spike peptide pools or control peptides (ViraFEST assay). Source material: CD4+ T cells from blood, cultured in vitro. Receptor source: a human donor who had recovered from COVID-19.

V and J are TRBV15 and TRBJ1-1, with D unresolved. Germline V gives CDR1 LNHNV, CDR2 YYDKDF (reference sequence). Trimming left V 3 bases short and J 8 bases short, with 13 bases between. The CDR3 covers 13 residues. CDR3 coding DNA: TGTGCCACCAGCAGTGATGCCCGTTGGGAAGCTTTCTTT. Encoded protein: CATSSDARWEAFF.

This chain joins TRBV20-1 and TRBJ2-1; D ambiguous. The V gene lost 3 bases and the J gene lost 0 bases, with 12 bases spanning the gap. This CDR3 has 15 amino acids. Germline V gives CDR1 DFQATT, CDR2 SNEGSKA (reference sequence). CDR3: CSASMRYGSYNEQFF. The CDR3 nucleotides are TGCAGTGCTAGTATGCGCTACGGCTCCTACAATGAGCAGTTCTTC.

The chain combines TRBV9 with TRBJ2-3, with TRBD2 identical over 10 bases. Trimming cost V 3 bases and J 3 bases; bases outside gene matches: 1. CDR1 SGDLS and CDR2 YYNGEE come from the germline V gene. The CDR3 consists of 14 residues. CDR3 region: CASSDSGRTDTQYF. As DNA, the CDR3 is TGTGCCAGCAGCGATAGCGGGAGGACAGATACGCAGTATTTT. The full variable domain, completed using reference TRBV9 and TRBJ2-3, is DSGVTQTPKHLITATGQRVTLRCSPRSGDLSVYWYQQSLDQGLQFLIQYYNGEERAKGNILERFSAQQFPDLHSELNLSSLELGDSALYFCASSDSGRTDTQYFGPGTRLTVL.

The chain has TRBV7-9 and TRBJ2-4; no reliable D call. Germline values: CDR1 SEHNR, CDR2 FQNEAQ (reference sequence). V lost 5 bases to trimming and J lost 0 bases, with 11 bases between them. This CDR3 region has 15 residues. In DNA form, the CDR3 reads TGTGCCAGCAGCCCCAATGGAATAGCCAAAAACATTCAGTACTTC. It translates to CASSPNGIAKNIQYF.

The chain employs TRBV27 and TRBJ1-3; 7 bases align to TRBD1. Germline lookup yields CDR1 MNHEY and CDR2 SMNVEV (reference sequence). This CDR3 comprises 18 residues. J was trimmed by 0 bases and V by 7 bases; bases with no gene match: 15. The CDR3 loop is CASTSLSDRATSGNTIYF. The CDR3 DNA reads TGTGCCAGCACCAGCCTATCCGACAGGGCAACCTCTGGAAACACCATATATTTT.

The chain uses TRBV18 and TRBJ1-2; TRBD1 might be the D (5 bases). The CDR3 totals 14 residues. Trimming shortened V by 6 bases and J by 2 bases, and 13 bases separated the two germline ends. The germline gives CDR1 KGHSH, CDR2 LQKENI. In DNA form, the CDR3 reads TGTGCCAGCTCCCCAGGGTTAAAGAACTATGGCTACACCTTC. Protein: CASSPGLKNYGYTF.

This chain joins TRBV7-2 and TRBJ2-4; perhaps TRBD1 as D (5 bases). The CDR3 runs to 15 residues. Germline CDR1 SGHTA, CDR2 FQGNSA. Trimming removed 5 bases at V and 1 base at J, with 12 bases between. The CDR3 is CASSRTQGAKNIQYF. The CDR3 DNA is TGTGCCAGCAGCCGCACCCAGGGTGCCAAAAACATTCAGTACTTC.

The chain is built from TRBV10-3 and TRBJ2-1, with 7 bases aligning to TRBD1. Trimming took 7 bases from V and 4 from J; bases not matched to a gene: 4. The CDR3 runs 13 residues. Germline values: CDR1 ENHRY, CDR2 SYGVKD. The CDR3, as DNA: TGTGCCATCATGGACAGGCCTTACAATGAGCAGTTCTTC. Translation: CAIMDRPYNEQFF.

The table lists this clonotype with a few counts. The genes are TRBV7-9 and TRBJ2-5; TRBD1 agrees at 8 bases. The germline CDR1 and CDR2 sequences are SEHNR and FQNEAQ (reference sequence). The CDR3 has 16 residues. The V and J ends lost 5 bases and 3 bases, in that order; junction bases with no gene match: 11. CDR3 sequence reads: CASSTAGTGKEETQYF. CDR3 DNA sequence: TGTGCCAGCAGCACTGCGGGGACAGGAAAAGAAGAGACCCAGTACTTC.

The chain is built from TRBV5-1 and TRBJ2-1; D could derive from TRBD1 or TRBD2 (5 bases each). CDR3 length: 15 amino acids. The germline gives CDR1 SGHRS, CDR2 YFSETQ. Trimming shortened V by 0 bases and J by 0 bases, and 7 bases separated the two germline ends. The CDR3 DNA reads TGCGCCAGCAGCTTGGGGGGGAGCTCCTACAATGAGCAGTTCTTC. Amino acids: CASSLGGSSYNEQFF.

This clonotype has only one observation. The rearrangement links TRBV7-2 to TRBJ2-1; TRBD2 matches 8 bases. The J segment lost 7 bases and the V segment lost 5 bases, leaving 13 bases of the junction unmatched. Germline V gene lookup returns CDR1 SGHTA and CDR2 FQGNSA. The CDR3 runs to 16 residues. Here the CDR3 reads CASSRTQSGRRNEQFF. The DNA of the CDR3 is TGTGCCAGCAGCCGTACCCAAAGCGGGAGACGTAATGAGCAGTTCTTC.

The CDR3 DNA is TGCAGTGCTAGGGCCGGGACAGGCGGTTTTTGGGGCAATCAGCCCCAGCATTTT. Protein: CSARAGTGGFWGNQPQHF. The chain employs TRBV20-1 and TRBJ1-5; 8 bases map to TRBD1. Germline V gene sequence: CDR1 DFQATT, CDR2 SNEGSKA (reference sequence). CDR3 length equals 18 residues. The V segment lost 3 bases and the J segment 2 bases; nucleotides outside the gene matches: 15.

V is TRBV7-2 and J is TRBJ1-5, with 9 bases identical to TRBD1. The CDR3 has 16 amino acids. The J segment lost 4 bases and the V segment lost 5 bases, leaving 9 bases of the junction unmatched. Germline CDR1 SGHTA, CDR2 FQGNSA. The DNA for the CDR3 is TGTGCCAGCAGCGCACAGGGGGCGTGGGGGAATCAGCCCCAGCATTTT. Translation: CASSAQGAWGNQPQHF.

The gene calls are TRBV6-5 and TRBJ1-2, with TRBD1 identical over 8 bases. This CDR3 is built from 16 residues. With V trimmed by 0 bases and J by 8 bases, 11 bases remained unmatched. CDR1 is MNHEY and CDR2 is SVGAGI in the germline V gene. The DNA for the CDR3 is TGTGCCAGCAGTTACTCCCCCCCAGGGGGCTGGTACGGCTACACCTTC. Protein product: CASSYSPPGGWYGYTF.

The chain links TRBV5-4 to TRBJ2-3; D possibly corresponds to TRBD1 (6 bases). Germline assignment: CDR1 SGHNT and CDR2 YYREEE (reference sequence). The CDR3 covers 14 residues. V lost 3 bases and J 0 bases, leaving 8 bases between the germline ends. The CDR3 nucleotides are TGTGCCAGCAGCTCCGGACAGAGCACAGATACGCAGTATTTT. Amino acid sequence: CASSSGQSTDTQYF. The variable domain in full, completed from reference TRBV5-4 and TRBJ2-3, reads ETGVTQSPTHLIKTRGQQVTLRCSSQSGHNTVSWYQQALGQGPQFIFQYYREEENGRGNFPPRFSGLQFPNYSSELNVNALELDDSALYLCASSSGQSTDTQYFGPGTRLTVL.

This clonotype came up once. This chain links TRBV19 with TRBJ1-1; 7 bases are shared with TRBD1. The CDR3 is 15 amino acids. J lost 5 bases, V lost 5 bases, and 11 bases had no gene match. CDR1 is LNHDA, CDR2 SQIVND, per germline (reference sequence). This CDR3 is CASSSLRGPGTEAFF. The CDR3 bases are TGTGCCAGTAGTTCATTAAGGGGGCCTGGAACTGAAGCTTTCTTT.

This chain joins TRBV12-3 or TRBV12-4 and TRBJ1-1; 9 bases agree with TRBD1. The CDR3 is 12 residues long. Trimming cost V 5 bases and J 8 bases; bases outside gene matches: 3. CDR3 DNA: TGTGCCAGCAGTCGGGACAGGGCGGAAGCTTTCTTT. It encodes CASSRDRAEAFF.

The CDR3 region is CRYRESNYGYTF. CDR3 sequence (DNA): TGCAGATACAGGGAAAGCAACTATGGCTACACCTTC. The rearrangement uses TRBV20-1 and TRBJ1-2, with D perhaps matching TRBD1 (6 bases). CDR1 is DFQATT and CDR2 is SNEGSKA in the germline V gene (reference sequence). The CDR3 covers 12 residues.

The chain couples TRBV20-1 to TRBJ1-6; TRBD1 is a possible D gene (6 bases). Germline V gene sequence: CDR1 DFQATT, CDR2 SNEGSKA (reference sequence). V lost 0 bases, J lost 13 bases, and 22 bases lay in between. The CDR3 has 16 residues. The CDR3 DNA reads TGCAGTGCTAGAGATAATACGAGACAGGCCCTTGTCCCCCTCCACTTT. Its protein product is CSARDNTRQALVPLHF.

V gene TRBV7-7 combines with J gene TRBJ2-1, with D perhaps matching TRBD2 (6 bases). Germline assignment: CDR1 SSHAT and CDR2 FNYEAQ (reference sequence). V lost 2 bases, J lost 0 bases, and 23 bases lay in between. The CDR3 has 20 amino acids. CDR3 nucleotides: TGTGCCAGCAGCTTAAAATGGGACTGGCTGAGAGATTTCTCCTACAATGAGCAGTTCTTC. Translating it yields CASSLKWDWLRDFSYNEQFF.

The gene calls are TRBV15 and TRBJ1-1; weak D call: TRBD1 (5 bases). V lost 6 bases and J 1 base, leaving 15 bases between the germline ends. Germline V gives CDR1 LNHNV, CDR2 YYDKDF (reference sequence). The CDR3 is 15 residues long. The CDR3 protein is CATRSPGRGNTEAFF. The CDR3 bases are TGTGCCACCAGATCCCCGGGGAGGGGGAACACTGAAGCTTTCTTT.

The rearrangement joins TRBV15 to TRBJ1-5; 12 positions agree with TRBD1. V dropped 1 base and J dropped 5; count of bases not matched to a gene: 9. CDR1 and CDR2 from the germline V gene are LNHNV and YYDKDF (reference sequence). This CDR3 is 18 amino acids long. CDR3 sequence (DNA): TGTGCCACCAGCAGAGGCCCGGGACAGGGGGCGCTGGATCAGCCCCAGCATTTT. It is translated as CATSRGPGQGALDQPQHF.

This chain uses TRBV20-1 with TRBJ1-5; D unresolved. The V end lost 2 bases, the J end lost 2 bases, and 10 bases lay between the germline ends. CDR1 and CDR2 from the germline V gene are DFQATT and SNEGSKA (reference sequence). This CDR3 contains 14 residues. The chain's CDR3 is CSARPGAGNQPQHF. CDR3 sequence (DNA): TGCAGTGCTAGACCCGGAGCGGGCAATCAGCCCCAGCATTTT.

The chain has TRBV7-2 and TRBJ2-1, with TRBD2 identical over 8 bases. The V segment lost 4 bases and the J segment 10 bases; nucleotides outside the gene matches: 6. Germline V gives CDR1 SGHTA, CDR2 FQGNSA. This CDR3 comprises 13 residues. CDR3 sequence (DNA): TGTGCCAGCAGCTCCTATAGCGGGGACGAGCAGTTCTTC. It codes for CASSSYSGDEQFF.

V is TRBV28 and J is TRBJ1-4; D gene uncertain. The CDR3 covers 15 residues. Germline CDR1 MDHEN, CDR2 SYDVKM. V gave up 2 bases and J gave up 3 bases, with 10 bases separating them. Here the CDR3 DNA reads TGTGCCAGCAGTTTACCCCGGACGTCTAATGAAAAACTGTTTTTT. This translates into CASSLPRTSNEKLFF.

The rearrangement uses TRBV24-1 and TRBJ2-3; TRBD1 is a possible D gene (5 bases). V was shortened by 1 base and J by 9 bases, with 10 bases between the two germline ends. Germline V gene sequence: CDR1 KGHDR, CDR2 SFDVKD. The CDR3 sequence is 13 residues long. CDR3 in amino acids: CATSDLRQGTQYF. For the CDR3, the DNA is TGTGCCACCAGTGATTTACGGCAGGGCACGCAGTATTTT.

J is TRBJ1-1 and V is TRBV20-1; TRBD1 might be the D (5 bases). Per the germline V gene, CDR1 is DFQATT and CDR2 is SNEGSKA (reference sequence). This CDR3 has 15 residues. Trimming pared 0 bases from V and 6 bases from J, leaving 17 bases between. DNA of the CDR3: TGCAGTGCTAGAGATCCTTCAGGGCCGATGGCTGAAGCTTTCTTT. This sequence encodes CSARDPSGPMAEAFF.